This T cell receptor beta chain derives from a study of CD8+CD57+ T cells in acquired aplastic anemia. Findings and limits, study-wide: Around 30 sequences, all CD8+ CDR3, were shared between patients and controls.

Individuals selected for sequencing had exhibited CD8+CD57+ cell expansion on flow cytometry. The diagnosis in all patients was severe acquired aplastic anemia. The CDR3 runs to 14 residues. Germline trimming cut 5 bases from V and 8 bases from J; bases unmatched to any gene: 7. The germline V gene has CDR1 KGHDR and CDR2 SFDVKD. In this sample, this clonotype turned up once. Its antigen is currently unknown. The study profiled TCR beta VDJ and CDR3 using genomic DNA as template. TCRdb fed the reads into MiXCR, producing one record per CDR3 protein. The repertoire includes 150,000 to 200,000 distinct CDR3 sequences, 70% to 80% of them detected once, and around 45% sits in the top ten.

The chain combines TRBV24-1 with TRBJ1-2; 10 nucleotides match TRBD1. The source material was sorted CD4+, CD8+, or CD8+CD57+ T cells (not recorded which) from PBMCs. The TCR originated in a human donor with aplastic anemia. The CDR3 sequence: CATSVGQGLGGYTF. DNA for the CDR3: TGTGCCACCAGTGTGGGACAGGGGTTGGGCGGCTACACCTTC.